Listed below are T cell receptor beta chains from one sample, sequenced in a study of CD8+CD57+ T cells in acquired aplastic anemia. Each CDR3 protein is one row after TCRdb ran MiXCR on the reads. This sample has 200,000 to 300,000 distinct CDR3 sequences, with 70% to 85% found just once. Sequenced material: sorted CD4+, CD8+, or CD8+CD57+ T cells (not recorded which) from PBMCs. The receptor source for this set is a human donor with aplastic anemia. Each CDR3 is given with its conserved first and last residue. The D gene is left open where the match is weak. The listing skips clone size in some rows; elsewhere it reads once, few, many or a size class.

clone_size | j_call | d_call | v_call | cdr3_nt | cdr3_aa
- | TRBJ1-6 | - | TRBV9 | TGTGCCAGCAGCTTGGGCGGAGAACAGCGAGCCCCCCTCCACTTT | CASSLGGEQRAPLHF
once | TRBJ2-3 | TRBD2 | TRBV7-6 | TGTGCCAGCAGTGGGATGGGGGGGGGGAACACTGAAGCGTATTTT | CASSGMGGGNTEAYF
once | TRBJ2-5 | - | TRBV7-9 | TGTGCCAGCAGCTTTGCCCGCAGGACAAAAGAGACCCAGTACTTC | CASSFARRTKETQYF
- | TRBJ2-3 | - | TRBV7-8 | TGTGCCAGCAGCCAAGATTTCTGGGGGGCAAGAAACAAGTATTTT | CASSQDFWGARNKYF
- | TRBJ1-1 | - | TRBV9 | TGTGCCAGCGGAGTAGCTGTGACCGGGAACACTGAAGCTTTCTTT | CASGVAVTGNTEAFF
- | TRBJ2-7 | TRBD1 | TRBV7-3 | TGTGCCAGCAGCTTAACGGGAACAGGGGGCGAGCAGTACTTC | CASSLTGTGGEQYF
- | TRBJ2-5 | - | TRBV7-8 | TGTGCCAGCAGCTTAGCGGGAGGTCGCGATACGCCGTATTACTTC | CASSLAGGRDTPYYF
- | TRBJ2-3 | TRBD1 | TRBV10-3 | TGTGCCATCAGTGTAGCGAGAGGGGGCGATACGCAGTATTTT | CAISVARGGDTQYF
- | TRBJ2-2 | TRBD1 | TRBV6-8 | TGTGCCAGCAGTTACCCCCGGGACAGTGACACCGGGGAGCTGTTTTTT | CASSYPRDSDTGELFF
- | TRBJ2-1 | - | TRBV24-1 | TGTGCCACCAGTGATACGTATGAGCAGTTCTTC | CATSDTYEQFF
few | TRBJ1-2 | TRBD1 | TRBV7-2 | TGTGCCAGCAGCTTGACAGGGGGCTCGGTCTATGGCTACACCTTC | CASSLTGGSVYGYTF
- | TRBJ1-2 | - | TRBV19 | TGTGCCAGCAGCGGTACGGACGGCCGTTCTGCTAACTATGGCTACACCTTC | CASSGTDGRSANYGYTF
- | TRBJ1-1 | - | TRBV9 | TGTGCCAGCAGCGTAGGGCCAGATGCGCAGAATTTTGCTTTCTTT | CASSVGPDAQNFAFF
- | TRBJ2-7 | TRBD2 | TRBV20-1 | TGCAGTGCCAGAAGGGAGGGACGGAAGTACTTC | CSARREGRKYF
many | TRBJ1-2 | - | TRBV11-3 | TGTGCCAGCAGCTTAGGTCTGACAGGTGGCTACACCTTC | CASSLGLTGGYTF
- | TRBJ1-4 | - | TRBV11-3 | TGTGCCAGCAGCTTAAGCCTGACAGCTAATGAAAAACTGTTTTTT | CASSLSLTANEKLFF
- | TRBJ1-1 | - | TRBV2 | - | CASSPDGNTEAFFGF
- | TRBJ2-1 | TRBD2 | TRBV7-9 | TGTGCCGGACGGGGAGCTAGCGGGGCCCAGTTCTTC | CAGRGASGAQFF
- | TRBJ2-7 | - | TRBV7-9 | TGTGCCAGCAGCCTGACGGGTTCTTCCTGGGCGCAGTACTTC | CASSLTGSSWAQYF
- | TRBJ2-1 | TRBD2 | TRBV7-9 | TGTGCCAGCAGCTTTCAAAGAAGCGGGGTTACGGGTGGACAGTTCTTC | CASSFQRSGVTGGQFF
once | TRBJ2-3 | - | TRBV7-8 | TGTGCCAGCAGCGTCGCGGGATGTCCCGATACGCAGTATTTT | CASSVAGCPDTQYF
- | TRBJ2-3 | - | TRBV2 | TGTGCCAGCGTAAAGGGGGGAGGTTGGACTACAGAGTTCTTT | CASVKGGGWTTEFF
- | TRBJ2-7 | TRBD1 | TRBV7-9 | TGTGCCAGCAGCCGAACAGGGGGCGAGCAGTACTTC | CASSRTGGEQYF
once | TRBJ2-7 | - | TRBV7-4 | TGTGCCAGCAGCTCAGGCCTTATGGGGGGAGAGGAGTTCTTC | CASSSGLMGGEEFF
few | TRBJ1-2 | - | TRBV4-1 | TGCGCCAGCAGCCAAGGCCTTGCAGGTGGCTTGGACTATGGCTACACCTTC | CASSQGLAGGLDYGYTF
- | TRBJ1-1 | - | TRBV2 | TGTGCCAGCAGGGTAGGGCGGACAGATACGCAGTATTTTTTCTTT | CASRVGRTDTQYFFF
- | TRBJ1-1 | TRBD1 | TRBV9 | TGTGCCAGCACCGTAGGGGGCGCGAAGGATGAGGAGTCTTTCTTT | CASTVGGAKDEESFF
- | TRBJ2-3 | TRBD2 | TRBV7-8 | TGTGCCAGCAGGTTCGCGGGAGGTGACGCGACGTATTTT | CASRFAGGDATYF
few | TRBJ2-1 | - | TRBV7-8 | TGTGCCAGCAGCTTTGCAAGAGGTGGCGGGACGCATGAGCAGTTCTTC | CASSFARGGGTHEQFF
- | TRBJ1-2 | - | TRBV7-8 | TGTGCCAGCAGCTTGGCGGGAGACCCCGTCACGCAGTGTTACACCTTC | CASSLAGDPVTQCYTF
- | TRBJ1-1 | - | TRBV7-9 | TGTGCCAGCAGCTTTCAAAGGAGCGGGAAGAGTGATGCTTTCTTT | CASSFQRSGKSDAFF
- | TRBJ1-2 | - | TRBV9 | TGTGCCAGCAGCTCAGCGGAAGGGCCCGATGCGCAGTGCTACACCTTC | CASSSAEGPDAQCYTF
- | TRBJ2-3 | TRBD2 | TRBV7-2 | TGTGCCAGCAGCTTGGCTAGCGGGAGCGGAAATACACAGACGCAGTATTTT | CASSLASGSGNTQTQYF
- | TRBJ1-1 | - | TRBV7-2 | TGTGCCAGCAGCTCGACGGGTATCAGCACTGAAGCTTTCTTT | CASSSTGISTEAFF
- | TRBJ2-1 | TRBD2 | TRBV9 | TGTGCCAGCAGCCTAGCGGGGGCAGGGTATGATAAACAGTTCTTC | CASSLAGAGYDKQFF
once | TRBJ2-7 | TRBD2 | TRBV5-5 | TGTGCCAGCAGCCGAGCGGGAGAGATCTACGAGCAGTACTTC | CASSRAGEIYEQYF
- | TRBJ2-7 | - | TRBV27 | TGTGCCAGCAGTTTATTACTGGACGGGGGTGGCGAGCAGTACTTC | CASSLLLDGGGEQYF
- | TRBJ2-3 | - | TRBV7-9 | TGTGCCAGCAGCCCTGTGGGAGGTGTCGATACGCTGTATTTT | CASSPVGGVDTLYF
- | TRBJ1-2 | TRBD1 | TRBV7-8 | TGTGCCAGCAGCCCCCGGACAGGGGCATATGGCTACACCTTC | CASSPRTGAYGYTF
- | TRBJ1-1 | - | TRBV20-1 | TGCAGTGCTAGAGATCAGGCGAGTGAAGCTTTCTTT | CSARDQASEAFF
- | TRBJ1-6 | - | TRBV2 | TGTGCCAGCAGCGACGGTTCTGGGTCTCCCCTCCACTTT | CASSDGSGSPLHF
- | TRBJ2-7 | - | TRBV5-6 | TGTGCCAGCAGCTGGCAGAGGGTAGCCTACGAGCAGTACTTC | CASSWQRVAYEQYF
- | TRBJ1-2 | - | TRBV19 | TGTGCCAGTAGTAAGGGACAAGCTAACTATGGCTACACCTTC | CASSKGQANYGYTF
many | TRBJ2-3 | - | TRBV7-8 | TGTGCCAGCAGCTTAGCTAGCGGTCCCGATACGCAGTATTTT | CASSLASGPDTQYF
once | TRBJ2-3 | - | TRBV7-4 | TGTGCCAGCAGCTCAGCGGTAAGGCCCGGAGCGCAGTATTTT | CASSSAVRPGAQYF
- | TRBJ1-4 | TRBD1 | TRBV10-3 | TGTGCCATCAGCCAGGGGGACCGTAACAAACAGCCTCAAAATCTGTGTTTT | CAISQGDRNKQPQNLCF
- | TRBJ1-2 | - | TRBV4-3 | TGCGCCAGCAGCCCTCGTCAGGCAGGGGATGGCTATGGCTACACCTTC | CASSPRQAGDGYGYTF
many | TRBJ1-3 | - | TRBV4-1 | TGCGCCAGCAGCCAAGACAGGGGAACTGGAAACACCATATATTTT | CASSQDRGTGNTIYF
- | TRBJ2-7 | TRBD2 | TRBV7-7 | TGTGCTAGCAGCTTTGGTCAAGCGGGAGCCCTCGGCGAGCAGTACTTC | CASSFGQAGALGEQYF
many | TRBJ2-1 | - | TRBV7-9 | TGTGCCAGCAGCTCATTAGTGGGGATCTCCTACAATGAGCAGTTCTTC | CASSSLVGISYNEQFF
- | TRBJ2-3 | - | TRBV5-1 | TGCGCCAGCAGCTTAGACGGAGGTAGGCATACGCAGTATTTT | CASSLDGGRHTQYF
- | TRBJ2-5 | - | TRBV29-1 | TGCAGCGTTGGAGTGTCTTCGGGGGAGACCCAGTACTTC | CSVGVSSGETQYF
- | TRBJ2-1 | TRBD2 | TRBV11-3 | TGTGCCAGCAGCTTAGATATGCGGGGGTACTACAAAGATTTCTTTTTC | CASSLDMRGYYKDFFF
- | TRBJ2-7 | TRBD1 | TRBV15 | TGTGCCACCAGCCTGGACAGGGGAACCTCCGAGCAGCACTTC | CATSLDRGTSEQHF
- | TRBJ1-6 | TRBD1 | TRBV10-3 | TGTGCCATCAGTGGAGCCGGGACAGACGATTCACCCCTCCACTTT | CAISGAGTDDSPLHF
- | TRBJ2-7 | - | TRBV9 | TGTGCCAGCGGCGCCGCTGGGAACGTTCAGTACGTCGAGTACTTC | CASGAAGNVQYVEYF
few | TRBJ2-3 | - | TRBV5-5 | TGTGCCAGCAGCCAAGAGCGAGGTCCCGATACGCAGTATTTT | CASSQERGPDTQYF
- | TRBJ2-3 | - | TRBV9 | - | CASRDRGRAVRRDF
- | TRBJ2-6 | TRBD2 | TRBV7-2 | TGTGCCAGCAGCAGCCGGGAGGCCGGGGCCAACGTCCAGACTTTC | CASSSREAGANVQTF
- | TRBJ1-5 | - | TRBV7-8 | TGTGCCAGCAGCTTAGGGGCCGGCCGCAATACGCCCCAGCATTTT | CASSLGAGRNTPQHF